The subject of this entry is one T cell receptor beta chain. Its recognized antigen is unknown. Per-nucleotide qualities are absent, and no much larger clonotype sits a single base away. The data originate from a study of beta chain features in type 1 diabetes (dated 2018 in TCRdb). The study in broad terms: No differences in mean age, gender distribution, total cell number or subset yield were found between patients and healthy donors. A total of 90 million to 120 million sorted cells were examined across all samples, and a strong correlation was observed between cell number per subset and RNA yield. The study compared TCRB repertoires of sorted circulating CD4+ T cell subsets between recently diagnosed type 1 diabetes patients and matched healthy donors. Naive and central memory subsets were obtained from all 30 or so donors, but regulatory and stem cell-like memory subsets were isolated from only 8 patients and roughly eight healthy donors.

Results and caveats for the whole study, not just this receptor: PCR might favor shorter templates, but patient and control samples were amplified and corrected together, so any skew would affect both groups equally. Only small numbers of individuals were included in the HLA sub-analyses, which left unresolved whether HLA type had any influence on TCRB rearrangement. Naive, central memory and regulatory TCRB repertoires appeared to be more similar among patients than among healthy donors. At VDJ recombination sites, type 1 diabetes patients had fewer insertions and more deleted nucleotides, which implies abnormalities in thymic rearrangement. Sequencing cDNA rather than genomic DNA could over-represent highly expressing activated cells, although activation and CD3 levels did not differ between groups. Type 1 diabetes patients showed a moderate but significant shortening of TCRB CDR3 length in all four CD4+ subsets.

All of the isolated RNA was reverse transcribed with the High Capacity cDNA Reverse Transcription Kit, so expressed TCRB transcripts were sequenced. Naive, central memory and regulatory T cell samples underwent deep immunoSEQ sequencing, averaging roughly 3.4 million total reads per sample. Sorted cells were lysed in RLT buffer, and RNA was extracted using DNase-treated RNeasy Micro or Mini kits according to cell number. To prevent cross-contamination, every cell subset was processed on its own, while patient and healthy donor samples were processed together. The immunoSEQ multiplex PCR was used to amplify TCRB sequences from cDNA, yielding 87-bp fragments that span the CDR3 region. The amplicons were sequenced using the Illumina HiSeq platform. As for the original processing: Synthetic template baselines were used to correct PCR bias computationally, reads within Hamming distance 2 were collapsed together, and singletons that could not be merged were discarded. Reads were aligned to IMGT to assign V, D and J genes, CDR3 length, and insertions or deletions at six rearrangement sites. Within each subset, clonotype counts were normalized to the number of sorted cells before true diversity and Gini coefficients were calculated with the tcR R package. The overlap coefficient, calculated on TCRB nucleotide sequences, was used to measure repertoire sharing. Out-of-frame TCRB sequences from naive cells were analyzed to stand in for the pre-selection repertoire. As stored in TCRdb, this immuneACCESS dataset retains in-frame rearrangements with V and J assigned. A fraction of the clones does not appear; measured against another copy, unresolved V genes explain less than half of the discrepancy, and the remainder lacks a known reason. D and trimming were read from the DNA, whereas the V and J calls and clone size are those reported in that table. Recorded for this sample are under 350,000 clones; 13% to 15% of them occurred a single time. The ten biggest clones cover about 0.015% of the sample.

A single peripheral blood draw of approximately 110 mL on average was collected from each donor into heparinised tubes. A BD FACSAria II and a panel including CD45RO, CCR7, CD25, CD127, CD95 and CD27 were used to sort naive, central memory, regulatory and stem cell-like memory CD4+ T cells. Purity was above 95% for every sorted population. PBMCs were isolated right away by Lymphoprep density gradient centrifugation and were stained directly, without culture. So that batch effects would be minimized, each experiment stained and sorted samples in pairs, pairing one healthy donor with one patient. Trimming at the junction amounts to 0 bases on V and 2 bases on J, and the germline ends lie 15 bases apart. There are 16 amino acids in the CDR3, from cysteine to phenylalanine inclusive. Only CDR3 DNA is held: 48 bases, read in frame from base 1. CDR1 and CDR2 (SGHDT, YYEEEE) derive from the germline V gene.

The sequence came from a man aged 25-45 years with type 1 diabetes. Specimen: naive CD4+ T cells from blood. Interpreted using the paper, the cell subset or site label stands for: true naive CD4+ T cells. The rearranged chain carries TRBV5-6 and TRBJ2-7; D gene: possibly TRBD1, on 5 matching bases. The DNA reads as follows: TGTGCCAGCAGCTTGGCCGTACGCGACAGCGCCTACGAGCAGTACTTC. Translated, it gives CASSLAVRDSAYEQYF. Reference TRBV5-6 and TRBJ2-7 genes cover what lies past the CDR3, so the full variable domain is DAGVTQSPTHLIKTRGQQVTLRCSPKSGHDTVSWYQQALGQGPQFIFQYYEEEERQRGNFPDRFSGHQFPNYSSELNVNALLLGDSALYLCASSLAVRDSAYEQYFGPGTRLTVT.